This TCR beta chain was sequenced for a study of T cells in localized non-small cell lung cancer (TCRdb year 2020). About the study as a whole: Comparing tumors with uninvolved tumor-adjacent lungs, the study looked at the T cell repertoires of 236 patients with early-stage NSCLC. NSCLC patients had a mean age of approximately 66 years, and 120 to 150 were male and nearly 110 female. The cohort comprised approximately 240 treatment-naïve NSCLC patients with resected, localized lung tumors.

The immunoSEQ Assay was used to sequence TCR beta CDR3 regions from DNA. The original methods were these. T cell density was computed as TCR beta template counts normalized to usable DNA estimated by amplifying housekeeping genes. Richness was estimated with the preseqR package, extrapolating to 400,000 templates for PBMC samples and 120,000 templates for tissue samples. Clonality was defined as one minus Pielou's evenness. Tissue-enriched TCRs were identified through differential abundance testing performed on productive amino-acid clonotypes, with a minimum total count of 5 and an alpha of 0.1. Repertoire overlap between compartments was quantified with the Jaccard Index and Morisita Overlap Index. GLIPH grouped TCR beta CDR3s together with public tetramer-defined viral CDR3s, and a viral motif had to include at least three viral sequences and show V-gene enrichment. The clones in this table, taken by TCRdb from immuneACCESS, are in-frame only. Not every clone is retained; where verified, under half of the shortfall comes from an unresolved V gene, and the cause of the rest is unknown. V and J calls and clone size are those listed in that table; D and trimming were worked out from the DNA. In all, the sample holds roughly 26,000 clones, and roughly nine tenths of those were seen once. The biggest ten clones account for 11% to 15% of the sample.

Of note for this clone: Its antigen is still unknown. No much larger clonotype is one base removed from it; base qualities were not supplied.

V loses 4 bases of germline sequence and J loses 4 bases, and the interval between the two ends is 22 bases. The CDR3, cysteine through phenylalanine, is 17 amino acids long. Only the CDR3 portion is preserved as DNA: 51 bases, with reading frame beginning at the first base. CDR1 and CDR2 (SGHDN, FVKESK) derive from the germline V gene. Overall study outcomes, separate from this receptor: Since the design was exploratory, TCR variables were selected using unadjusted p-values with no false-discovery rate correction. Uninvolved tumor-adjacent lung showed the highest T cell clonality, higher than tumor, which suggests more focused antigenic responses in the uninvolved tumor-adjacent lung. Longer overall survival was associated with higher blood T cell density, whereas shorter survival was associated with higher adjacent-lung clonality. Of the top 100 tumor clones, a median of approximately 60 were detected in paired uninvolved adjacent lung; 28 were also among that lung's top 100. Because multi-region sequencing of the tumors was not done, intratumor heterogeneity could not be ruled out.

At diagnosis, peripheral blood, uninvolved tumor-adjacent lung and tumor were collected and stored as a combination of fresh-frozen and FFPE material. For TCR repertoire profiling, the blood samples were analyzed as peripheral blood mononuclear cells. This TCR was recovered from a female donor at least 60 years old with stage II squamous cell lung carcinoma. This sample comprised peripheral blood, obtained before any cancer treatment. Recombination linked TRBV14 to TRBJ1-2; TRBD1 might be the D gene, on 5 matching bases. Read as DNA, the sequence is TGTGCCAGCAGCCTGGGGGTTCGGAGGAGGGCCGTCTATGGCTACACCTTC. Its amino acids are CASSLGVRRRAVYGYTF.